The 5 T cell receptor beta chains reported below all come from one sample, sequenced in a study of PD-1 blockade in classical Hodgkin lymphoma. The data were produced by immunoSEQ multiplex PCR, yet TCRdb's version contains in-frame clones alone and is incomplete. This table holds 98,000 or so clones, approximately 90% found once. Each patient's relapse followed autologous stem cell transplantation, and brentuximab vedotin exposure varied. The sample in question was peripheral blood mononuclear cells (PBMCs), obtained before the second cycle of nivolumab. All receptors come from a human donor with classical Hodgkin lymphoma.

The genes are TRBV4-1 and TRBJ1-1; no clear D gene. With 0 bases removed from V and 8 bases from J, the gap between germline ends came to 16 bases. The V gene's germline CDR1 is MGHRA and CDR2 YSYEKL. This CDR3 has 15 amino acids. The CDR3 is CASSQDSGRQVEAFF. CDR3 nucleotide sequence: TGCGCCAGCAGCCAAGATTCCGGCAGGCAGGTGGAAGCTTTCTTT.

V and J are TRBV28 and TRBJ2-7, with a weak D call TRBD2 (7 bases). Germline V lookup: CDR1 MDHEN, CDR2 SYDVKM. The CDR3 covers 13 residues. Trimming cost V 4 bases and J 5 bases, with 12 bases left between them. The CDR3 loop reads CASSSEGGHEQYF. CDR3 DNA: TGTGCCAGCAGTTCCGAGGGGGGGCACGAGCAGTACTTC.

This clone is a singleton in its sample. V is TRBV25-1 and J is TRBJ2-7; D may match TRBD1 or TRBD2 (5 bases each). The germline V gene encodes CDR1 MGHDK and CDR2 SYGVNS. Trimming left V 4 bases short and J 3 bases short, with 19 bases between. The CDR3 spans 16 residues. The CDR3 DNA is TGTGCCAGCAGTGGGACACGGACGGGAAGTATCTACGAGCAGTACTTC. Protein product: CASSGTRTGSIYEQYF.

The genes are TRBV18 and TRBJ1-1; TRBD1 agrees at 7 bases. This CDR3 has 14 residues. J gave up 1 base and V 3 bases, and 2 bases lay outside the gene matches. Germline values: CDR1 KGHSH, CDR2 LQKENI. CDR3 in amino acids: CASSPGQSNTEAFF. The CDR3 DNA sequence: TGTGCCAGCTCACCGGGACAGTCGAACACTGAAGCTTTCTTT.

In nucleotides, the CDR3 is TGCGCCAGCGGCAGGGCCTCCTACAATGAGCAGTTCTTC. Translation gives CASGRASYNEQFF. The J gene is TRBJ2-1, the V gene TRBV10-1; maybe TRBD1 (5 bases). The ends were cut back, 8 bases at V and 0 bases at J, with 8 bases in the middle. Germline CDR1 is WNHNN and CDR2 is SYGVQD (reference sequence). The CDR3 runs 13 residues.